One sample yielded the 14 T cell receptor beta chains listed below, sequenced in a study of blood T cell repertoires in COVID-19 (dated by TCRdb to 2018 to 2020). The method behind the library was the immunoSEQ multiplex PCR assay. Here the immuneACCESS table is served through TCRdb, limited to in-frame sequences with V and J called. Missing clones are a known gap in these copies; in checked studies unresolved V genes cover under half, and the rest lacks a known reason. The table for this sample lists 300,000 or so clones; approximately 90% of them were counted only once. The top ten clones comprise around 2% of the sample. Sequencing was performed on peripheral blood. All receptors derive from a woman between 25 and 40 years old with COVID-19, enrolled during active disease.

This rearrangement joins TRBV5-1 to TRBJ2-6, with a weak D call TRBD2 (5 bases). V dropped 2 bases and J dropped 2 bases, with 11 bases sitting between them. This CDR3 spans 16 amino acids. CDR1 SGHRS and CDR2 YFSETQ come from the germline V gene. CDR3: CASSLEGDTGANVLTF. For the CDR3, the DNA is TGCGCCAGCAGCTTAGAGGGTGACACTGGGGCCAACGTCCTGACTTTC. Based on the CDR3 plus reference TRBV5-1 and TRBJ2-6, the full variable domain is KAGVTQTPRYLIKTRGQQVTLSCSPISGHRSVSWYQQTPGQGLQFLFEYFSETQRNKGNFPGRFSGRQFSNSRSEMNVSTLELGDSALYLCASSLEGDTGANVLTFGAGSRLTVL.

This clone was observed a single time. Here the CDR3 reads CASSPLGTGATGELFF. CDR3 nucleotides: TGTGCCAGCAGCCCCCTTGGGACAGGGGCCACCGGGGAGCTGTTTTTT. The rearrangement links TRBV9 to TRBJ2-2, with 10 bases fitting TRBD1. The CDR3 extends over 16 amino acids. V gave up 4 bases and J gave up 4 bases; unmatched junction bases: 7. From germline, CDR1 is SGDLS and CDR2 YYNGEE.

To note about this clone: At one of its ends the junction is not consistent with the germline gene, which may arise from a read error. This rearrangement joins TRBV27 to TRBJ2-7; D gene ambiguous. The CDR3 extends over 14 amino acids. CDR1 and CDR2 (germline): MNHEY, SMNVEV (reference sequence). The CDR3 DNA reads as TGTGCCAGCAGTTGGTACCCTAGTTCCTCCGAGCAGTACTTC. Protein product: CASSWYPSSSEQYF.

The J gene is TRBJ2-1, the V gene TRBV19; 10 nucleotides agree with TRBD2. V was clipped by 4 bases and J by 4 bases; unmatched bases: 4. The CDR3 has 15 amino acids. CDR1 is LNHDA and CDR2 is SQIVND in the germline V gene (reference sequence). CDR3 in amino acids: CASSTPLAGYNEQFF. The CDR3 DNA reads as TGTGCCAGTAGTACCCCACTAGCGGGGTACAATGAGCAGTTCTTC.

The chain carries TRBV6-2 or TRBV6-3 and TRBJ1-2, with D perhaps matching TRBD1 (5 bases). This CDR3 has 16 residues. V was clipped by 6 bases and J by 5 bases, with 22 bases between them. Germline values: CDR1 MNHEY, CDR2 SVGEGT. The CDR3 reads CASSAPRAGMNYGYTF. As DNA, the CDR3 is TGTGCCAGCAGCGCCCCCAGGGCAGGGATGAATTATGGCTACACCTTC.

The J gene is TRBJ2-1, the V gene TRBV28; weak D call: TRBD1 (6 bases). The length of the CDR3 is 15 residues. Trimming pared 8 bases from V and 0 bases from J, leaving 14 bases between. The germline V gene has CDR1 MDHEN and CDR2 SYDVKM. The DNA of the CDR3 is TGTGCCAGCCTCCAAGGGGGTAGCTCCTACAATGAGCAGTTCTTC. It translates to CASLQGGSSYNEQFF.

The chain joins TRBV7-7 to TRBJ2-2; 12 positions agree with TRBD2. V lost 5 bases, J lost 5 bases, and 6 bases stayed unmatched. Germline assignment: CDR1 SSHAT and CDR2 FNYEAQ (reference sequence). This CDR3 is built from 16 residues. The chain's CDR3 is CASSLLAGGETGELFF. CDR3 nucleotides: TGTGCCAGCAGCCTACTAGCGGGAGGCGAAACCGGGGAGCTGTTTTTT.

In its sample, this clone was seen a few times. The V and J genes are TRBV29-1 and TRBJ2-6, with a weak D call TRBD1 (6 bases). The germline V and J ends were trimmed by 5 bases and 2 bases, with 10 bases remaining between them. There are 14 residues in the CDR3. Germline V gene data show CDR1 as SQVTM and CDR2 as ANQGSEA. CDR3 amino acids: CSVLGAAGANVLTF. DNA for the CDR3: TGCAGCGTTCTGGGGGCGGCTGGGGCCAACGTCCTGACTTTC.

The V and J genes are TRBV3-1 (or the pseudogene TRBV3-2) and TRBJ2-1; 9 bases map to TRBD1. This CDR3 has 17 residues. The V gene's germline CDR1 is LGHDT and CDR2 YNNKEL (reference sequence). J lost 6 bases, V lost 4 bases, and 13 bases had no gene match. The CDR3 DNA is TGTGCCAGCAGCCTTCCTCGGGACAGGGTGAGTGGCAATGAGCAGTTCTTC. This gives the protein CASSLPRDRVSGNEQFF.

This CDR3 is CASSQDWGERLNTEAFF. In DNA form, the CDR3 reads TGTGCCAGCAGCCAAGATTGGGGGGAACGCTTGAACACTGAAGCTTTCTTT. This chain uses TRBV14 with TRBJ1-1; weak D call: TRBD1 (5 bases). Germline CDR1 reads SGHDN; CDR2 reads FVKESK. The CDR3 length is 17 residues. With 0 bases removed from V and 0 bases from J, the gap between germline ends came to 14 bases.

The V and J genes are TRBV3-1 (or the pseudogene TRBV3-2) and TRBJ2-1, with 12 bases lining up with TRBD2. CDR3 length: 17 residues. Germline V gives CDR1 LGHDT, CDR2 YNNKEL (reference sequence). With V trimmed by 0 bases and J by 7 bases, 7 bases remained unmatched. The CDR3 region is CASSQEVWLAGGNEQFF. In DNA form, the CDR3 reads TGTGCCAGCAGCCAAGAAGTTTGGCTAGCGGGAGGGAATGAGCAGTTCTTC.

The genes are TRBV5-6 and TRBJ2-2; 7 positions match TRBD2. The CDR3 totals 17 residues. V gave up 3 bases and J gave up 5 bases; unmatched junction bases: 13. CDR1 SGHDT and CDR2 YYEEEE come from the germline V gene. The CDR3 DNA sequence: TGTGCCAGCAGCTCAATCGGTCTTGCGGGAGTTACCGGGGAGCTGTTTTTT. It is translated as CASSSIGLAGVTGELFF.

CDR3 region: CASSLPGSAEQYF. CDR3 coding DNA: TGTGCCAGCAGCTTGCCCGGGAGTGCCGAGCAGTACTTC. The chain carries TRBV5-4 and TRBJ2-7; tentatively, D is TRBD2 (6 bases). The CDR3 loop spans 13 amino acids. In germline, CDR1 is SGHNT, CDR2 YYREEE (reference sequence). V lost 1 base and J lost 6, with 11 bases in between. Based on the CDR3 plus reference TRBV5-4 and TRBJ2-7, the full variable domain is ETGVTQSPTHLIKTRGQQVTLRCSSQSGHNTVSWYQQALGQGPQFIFQYYREEENGRGNFPPRFSGLQFPNYSSELNVNALELDDSALYLCASSLPGSAEQYFGPGTRLTVT.

This chain links TRBV5-6 with TRBJ2-5, with D maybe TRBD2 (6 bases). The V gene lost 1 base and the J gene lost 4 bases, with 8 bases spanning the gap. The V gene's germline CDR1 is SGHDT and CDR2 YYEEEE. This CDR3 has 13 residues. The CDR3 DNA reads TGTGCCAGCAGCTTGCTCGGGGGAGAGACCCAGTACTTC. Its translation: CASSLLGGETQYF.